Each of the 10 T cell receptor beta chains below was sequenced from the same sample in a study of breast tumors, draining lymph nodes, adjacent tissues. TCRdb processed the multiplex PCR reads anew with MiXCR; each CDR3 protein has one entry. The profile shows about 20,000 distinct CDR3 sequences, roughly 32% of them singletons. Sequencing used breast tumor tissue. These receptors all come from a female donor with breast cancer. Some clones in this sample may be carry-over from other donors' samples.

This clonotype was found many times. The chain employs TRBV6-6 and TRBJ1-3; no reliable D call. Germline V lookup: CDR1 MNHNY, CDR2 SVGAGI (reference sequence). The CDR3 sequence is 14 residues long. Trimming shortened V by 8 bases and J by 0 bases, and 11 bases separated the two germline ends. The chain's CDR3 is CASVIESSGNTIYF. CDR3 DNA sequence: TGTGCCAGCGTCATCGAGTCCTCTGGAAACACCATATATTTT.

The chain couples TRBV20-1 to TRBJ1-5, with D unresolved. The germline V gene encodes CDR1 DFQATT and CDR2 SNEGSKA (reference sequence). The V and J ends lost 3 bases and 6 bases respectively, with 12 bases between them. This CDR3 comprises 13 residues. CDR3 residues: CSASPDVVQPQHF. The DNA for the CDR3 is TGCAGTGCTAGCCCAGACGTGGTTCAGCCCCAGCATTTT.

The chain employs TRBV5-1 and TRBJ1-1; D call uncertain. V was clipped by 2 bases and J by 1 base, with 6 bases between them. CDR1 and CDR2 (germline): SGHRS, YFSETQ. CDR3 length: 13 amino acids. This chain's CDR3 is CASSFRGNTEAFF. CDR3 DNA: TGCGCCAGCAGCTTTCGGGGGAACACTGAAGCTTTCTTT.

This clonotype was seen a handful of times. This rearrangement joins TRBV12-3 or TRBV12-4 to TRBJ2-2, with 11 nucleotides matching TRBD2. The CDR3 covers 13 residues. Losses at the gene ends were 6 bases for V and 6 bases for J; bases not matched to a gene: 0. The CDR3 DNA sequence: TGTGCCAGCAGACTAGCGGGAGCCGGGGAGCTGTTTTTT. Its translation: CASRLAGAGELFF.

This clonotype was found many times. V usage is TRBV5-1 and J usage is TRBJ2-1; 10 nucleotides line up with TRBD2. CDR1 SGHRS and CDR2 YFSETQ come from the germline V gene. With 1 base clipped from V and 8 bases from J, the junction kept 9 bases outside the gene matches. This CDR3 is built from 16 residues. CDR3 sequence (DNA): TGCGCCAGCAGCTTGCCTGGGGCTAGCGGGGGCGATGAGCAGTTCTTC. Translated: CASSLPGASGGDEQFF.

This clonotype was counted ten times or more. This rearrangement joins TRBV6-5 to TRBJ1-5; maybe TRBD1 (5 bases). Germline V gene lookup returns CDR1 MNHEY and CDR2 SVGAGI. V lost 6 bases and J 6 bases, leaving 21 bases between the germline ends. The CDR3 is made up of 16 amino acids. The CDR3 bases are TGTGCCAGCAGGCCGGGGGGTCCGGGTTTCCCTCAGCCCCAGCATTTT. Translating it yields CASRPGGPGFPQPQHF.

This clonotype is termed medium-sized. This chain links TRBV6-6 with TRBJ1-4; D perhaps matches TRBD1 (5 bases). Deletions cut 6 bases from V and 8 bases from J, with 13 bases between. The germline V gene encodes CDR1 MNHNY and CDR2 SVGAGI (reference sequence). The CDR3 has 13 residues. CDR3 loop: CASSLTGPEKLFF. The CDR3, as DNA: TGTGCCAGCAGCCTTACAGGCCCCGAAAAACTGTTTTTT.

By frequency in the sample, this clonotype is large. The CDR3 loop is CASSLGKPETQYF. In DNA, the CDR3 is TGTGCCAGCAGTTTAGGGAAACCAGAGACCCAGTACTTC. V gene TRBV12-3 or TRBV12-4 combines with J gene TRBJ2-5; D unresolved. V gave up 1 base and J gave up 4 bases, with 7 bases separating them. CDR3 length: 13 residues.

The sample holds a few counts of this clonotype. The V gene is TRBV7-3, the J gene TRBJ2-3; tentatively, D is TRBD1 (6 bases). Per germline, CDR1 SGHTA and CDR2 FQGTGA. The V gene lost 3 bases and the J gene lost 2 bases, with 9 bases spanning the gap. The CDR3 length is 14 residues. The CDR3 DNA follows: TGTGCCAGCAGCTTGGGGGCAGCCACAGATACGCAGTATTTT. Its protein is CASSLGAATDTQYF.

The sample holds one count of this clonotype. Relative to the germline gene, one junction end is altered; a read error may explain this. The V and J genes are TRBV7-2 and TRBJ2-1, with 9 bases aligning to TRBD2. The V gene's germline CDR1 is SGHTA and CDR2 FQGNSA. This CDR3 is 16 amino acids long. The DNA of the CDR3 is TGTGCCAGCGGCTTTCAACTTAGCGGGAGCCACAATGAGCAGTTCTTC. Amino acids: CASGFQLSGSHNEQFF.